This T cell receptor (beta chain) was found in a study of blood T cell repertoires in COVID-19. Under the authors' procedure: Researchers report that nucleated cell counts were estimated from reference gene primer amplification. The repertoire was sequenced with immunoSEQ multiplex PCR; TCRdb's copy has only in-frame clones and lacks some. V and J calls and clone size come straight from that table; D and trimming were deduced from the DNA. The sample lists hundreds of thousands of clones, roughly 91% seen once, with 7.5% to 9% in the top ten. The V end lost 6 bases, the J end lost 1 base, and 6 bases lay between the germline ends. Germline loops: CDR1 DFQATT, CDR2 SNEGSKA (reference sequence). The CDR3 covers 11 residues.

The sequence was obtained from a woman aged 45-59 years with COVID-19, enrolled during active disease. The rearrangement uses TRBV20-1 and TRBJ1-1, with D hard to call. Specimen: peripheral blood. CDR3 DNA sequence: TGCAGTGCCCCGTGGAACACTGAAGCTTTCTTT. This gives the protein CSAPWNTEAFF.